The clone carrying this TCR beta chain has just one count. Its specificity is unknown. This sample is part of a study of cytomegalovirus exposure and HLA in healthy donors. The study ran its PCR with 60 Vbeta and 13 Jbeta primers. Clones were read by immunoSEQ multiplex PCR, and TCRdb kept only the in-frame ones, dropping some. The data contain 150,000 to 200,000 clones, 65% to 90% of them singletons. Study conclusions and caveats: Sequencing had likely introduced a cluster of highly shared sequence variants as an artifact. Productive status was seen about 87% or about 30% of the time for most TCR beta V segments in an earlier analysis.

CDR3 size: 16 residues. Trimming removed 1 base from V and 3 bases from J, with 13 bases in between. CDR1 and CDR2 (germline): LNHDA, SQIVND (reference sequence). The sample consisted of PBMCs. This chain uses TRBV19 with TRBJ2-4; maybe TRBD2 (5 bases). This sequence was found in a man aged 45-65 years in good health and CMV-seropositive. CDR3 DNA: TGTGCCAGTAGTATAGTGGCGGGCCGGGTCAAAAACATTCAGTACTTC. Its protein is CASSIVAGRVKNIQYF.